The 28 T cell receptor beta chains reported below all come from one sample, sequenced in a study of cytomegalovirus exposure and HLA in healthy donors. PCR amplification relied on 60 Vbeta primers (plus 13 Jbeta primers). The method was immunoSEQ multiplex PCR; TCRdb's version includes in-frame clones alone and lacks a portion of them. The table includes under 200,000 clones, roughly four fifths detected once. Sample: PBMCs. The receptor source for this set is a man aged 18 to 35 in good health and CMV-seronegative.

This sequence joins TRBV4-1 and TRBJ1-5, with D possibly matching TRBD1 (5 bases). The germline V and J ends were trimmed by 0 bases and 0 bases, with 18 bases remaining between them. Germline V CDR1 and CDR2: MGHRA, YSYEKL. The CDR3 is 19 amino acids. The CDR3, as DNA: TGCGCCAGCAGCCAAGATCGGCTCAGGGAGGGATATAGCAATCAGCCCCAGCATTTT. Translation gives CASSQDRLREGYSNQPQHF.

This chain uses TRBV5-1 with TRBJ2-1, with TRBD2 identical over 9 bases. The CDR3 loop spans 18 amino acids. V shed 4 bases, J shed 8 bases, and the junction held 19 bases outside the gene matches. From germline, CDR1 is SGHRS and CDR2 YFSETQ. The CDR3 is CASSPGRTAGGSIDEQFF. The CDR3 bases are TGCGCCAGCAGCCCGGGGAGGACGGCGGGAGGGAGTATTGATGAGCAGTTCTTC.

This clone was counted a single time. The chain joins TRBV9 to TRBJ2-1; D gene ambiguous. V was pared by 0 bases and J by 6 bases, with 10 bases between. Germline V lookup: CDR1 SGDLS, CDR2 YYNGEE. CDR3 length: 14 amino acids. This CDR3 reads CASSVEPPGNEQFF. The CDR3 coding sequence is TGTGCCAGCAGCGTAGAGCCTCCGGGCAATGAGCAGTTCTTC.

The rearrangement uses TRBV27 and TRBJ1-5, with D possibly being TRBD1 (6 bases). The V end lost 3 bases, the J end lost 7 bases, and 10 bases lay between the germline ends. The CDR3 is 13 amino acids. Germline lookup yields CDR1 MNHEY and CDR2 SMNVEV (reference sequence). CDR3 in DNA: TGTGCCAGCAGTTTGGTCCAGGGGCAGCCCCAGCATTTT. Residues: CASSLVQGQPQHF.

This chain joins TRBV7-8 and TRBJ2-7; 10 bases are shared with TRBD1. The length of the CDR3 is 14 residues. The V gene end was trimmed by 2 bases and the J gene end by 6 bases; junction bases not matched to a gene: 4. Germline CDR1 reads SGHVS; CDR2 reads FQNEAQ. CDR3 in amino acids: CASSLKTGGAEQYF. In DNA, the CDR3 is TGTGCCAGCAGCTTAAAGACAGGGGGCGCCGAGCAGTACTTC.

This clone was counted a few times. The V gene is TRBV7-8, the J gene TRBJ1-5, with no clear D. The CDR3 consists of 17 residues. The germline V gene encodes CDR1 SGHVS and CDR2 FQNEAQ. The V end was cut by 0 bases, the J end by 0 bases, with 12 bases between. The CDR3 loop is CASSLAVLQNSNQPQHF. In nucleotides, the CDR3 is TGTGCCAGCAGCTTAGCGGTACTGCAAAATAGCAATCAGCCCCAGCATTTT. The full variable domain, with the rest looked up from reference TRBV7-8 and TRBJ1-5, is GAGVSQSPRYKVAKRGQDVALRCDPISGHVSLFWYQQALGQGPEFLTYFQNEAQLDKSGLPSDRFFAERPEGSVSTLKIQRTQQEDSAVYLCASSLAVLQNSNQPQHFGDGTRLSIL.

Only a few counts were recorded for this clone. The chain joins TRBV7-2 to TRBJ2-7, with 7 positions matching TRBD2. The V and J ends lost 4 bases and 3 bases, in that order; junction bases with no gene match: 9. Germline V gives CDR1 SGHTA, CDR2 FQGNSA. The CDR3 loop spans 15 amino acids. CDR3 DNA sequence: TGTGCCAGCAGCTCCCCTGGCGGGAGATACTACGAGCAGTACTTC. It codes for CASSSPGGRYYEQYF.

The chain uses TRBV9 and TRBJ2-1, with D possibly matching TRBD2 (5 bases). From germline, CDR1 is SGDLS and CDR2 YYNGEE. This CDR3 contains 14 residues. Trimming stripped 0 bases from V and 10 bases from J, with 14 bases between. CDR3 sequence (DNA): TGTGCCAGCAGCGTAGAGCTCTCATGGGAGGAGCAGTTCTTC. Translation gives CASSVELSWEEQFF. The full variable domain, rest sourced from reference TRBV9 and TRBJ2-1, is DSGVTQTPKHLITATGQRVTLRCSPRSGDLSVYWYQQSLDQGLQFLIQYYNGEERAKGNILERFSAQQFPDLHSELNLSSLELGDSALYFCASSVELSWEEQFFGPGTRLTVL.

This chain uses TRBV9 with TRBJ1-3; no clear D. Germline-derived CDR1 and CDR2 are SGDLS and YYNGEE. The CDR3 totals 15 residues. The V end lost 0 bases, the J end lost 3 bases, and 10 bases lay between the germline ends. CDR3 region: CASSVGGLYGNTIYF. In DNA, the CDR3 is TGTGCCAGCAGCGTAGGAGGCCTCTATGGAAACACCATATATTTT. Drawing the rest from reference TRBV9 and TRBJ1-3, the complete variable domain is DSGVTQTPKHLITATGQRVTLRCSPRSGDLSVYWYQQSLDQGLQFLIQYYNGEERAKGNILERFSAQQFPDLHSELNLSSLELGDSALYFCASSVGGLYGNTIYFGEGSWLTVV.

The chain recombines TRBV5-1 with TRBJ2-3, with 11 bases identical to TRBD1. Trimming cost V 7 bases and J 4 bases; bases outside gene matches: 8. There are 15 residues in the CDR3. Germline V gives CDR1 SGHRS, CDR2 YFSETQ. CDR3 nucleotide sequence: TGCGCCAGCTCACGGACAGGGGGCTTCGCAGATACGCAGTATTTT. As protein: CASSRTGGFADTQYF.

The J gene is TRBJ1-5, the V gene TRBV27; 12 bases are a match to TRBD1. The germline V gene encodes CDR1 MNHEY and CDR2 SMNVEV (reference sequence). The trim removed 5 bases at V and 6 bases at J, leaving 2 bases unmatched. The CDR3 has 14 residues. The CDR3 loop is CASSGTGGPQPQHF. The CDR3 bases are TGTGCCAGCAGTGGGACAGGGGGCCCTCAGCCCCAGCATTTT.

J is TRBJ2-1 and V is TRBV2, with no clear D. Germline-derived CDR1 and CDR2 are SNHLY and FYNNEI. The CDR3 length is 13 residues. V was trimmed by 5 bases and J by 9 bases, leaving 14 bases between them. The CDR3 nucleotides are TGTGCCAGCAGTCCCGCCCCACCGAGTGAGCAGTTCTTC. Translating it yields CASSPAPPSEQFF.

The chain joins TRBV30 to TRBJ1-5; weak D call: TRBD1 (5 bases). Germline V gene data show CDR1 as GTSNPN and CDR2 as SVGIG (reference sequence). V was shortened by 2 bases and J by 2 bases, with 13 bases between the two germline ends. The CDR3 has 15 residues. The DNA for the CDR3 is TGTGCCTGGAGTATAGGGCAGGGCGGCAATCAGCCCCAGCATTTT. The encoded protein is CAWSIGQGGNQPQHF.

The CDR3 spells CASSEAGTGGMYNIQYF. DNA of the CDR3: TGTGCCAGCAGTGAAGCTGGTACAGGGGGAATGTACAACATTCAGTACTTC. The chain combines TRBV6-1 with TRBJ2-4, with 8 nucleotides matching TRBD1. This CDR3 has 17 amino acids. The V and J ends lost 0 bases and 7 bases, in that order; junction bases with no gene match: 11. CDR1 is MNHNS, CDR2 SASEGT, per germline.

V usage is TRBV28 and J usage is TRBJ2-2, with 9 positions matching TRBD1. Germline CDR1 reads MDHEN; CDR2 reads SYDVKM. V lost 1 base, J lost 7 bases, and 4 bases stayed unmatched. CDR3 length: 15 residues. CDR3 nucleotides: TGTGCCAGCAGTTTATCGGGACAGGGATACGGGGAGCTGTTTTTT. This encodes CASSLSGQGYGELFF.

The J gene is TRBJ1-5, the V gene TRBV4-1; perhaps TRBD1 as D (5 bases). CDR1 is MGHRA and CDR2 is YSYEKL in the germline V gene. The CDR3 contains 17 residues. The V gene lost 0 bases and the J gene lost 5 bases, with 17 bases spanning the gap. The CDR3 DNA reads TGCGCCAGCAGCCAAGATAGGGGCAGGACCGTTTATCAGCCCCAGCATTTT. This encodes CASSQDRGRTVYQPQHF.

V gene TRBV29-1 combines with J gene TRBJ2-7, with D hard to call. This CDR3 has 10 amino acids. Germline V gives CDR1 SQVTM, CDR2 ANQGSEA. V was clipped by 5 bases and J by 3 bases, with 5 bases between them. The CDR3: CSVCSYEQYF. The CDR3 bases are TGCAGCGTTTGCAGCTACGAGCAGTACTTC.

This chain connects TRBV2 to TRBJ2-3; 7 bases map to TRBD2. The CDR3 is 16 amino acids. V shed 5 bases, J shed 0 bases, and the junction held 8 bases outside the gene matches. Germline loops: CDR1 SNHLY, CDR2 FYNNEI. CDR3 amino acids: CASSRLAATSTDTQYF. In DNA, the CDR3 is TGTGCCAGCAGTCGGCTAGCGGCCACTAGCACAGATACGCAGTATTTT.

The chain recombines TRBV15 with TRBJ2-1; 7 bases map to TRBD2. CDR1 is LNHNV and CDR2 is YYDKDF in the germline V gene (reference sequence). The CDR3 extends over 18 amino acids. With 3 bases clipped from V and 6 bases from J, the junction kept 17 bases outside the gene matches. CDR3 sequence (DNA): TGTGCCACCAGCAGTGTGGTCCGGAACCCAGGGAGGGGCAATGAGCAGTTCTTC. Translated: CATSSVVRNPGRGNEQFF.

This clone was seen more than once but under ten times. The chain joins TRBV7-9 to TRBJ2-6, with D tentatively TRBD2 (5 bases). Trimming took 3 bases from V and 0 from J, leaving 6 bases between them. This CDR3 is 15 amino acids long. The germline gives CDR1 SEHNR, CDR2 FQNEAQ (reference sequence). CDR3 region: CASSLGSSGANVLTF. CDR3 DNA: TGTGCCAGCAGCTTGGGGAGCTCTGGGGCCAACGTCCTGACTTTC. The whole variable domain, filled in from reference TRBV7-9 and TRBJ2-6, reads DTGVSQNPRHKITKRGQNVTFRCDPISEHNRLYWYRQTLGQGPEFLTYFQNEAQLEKSRLLSDRFSAERPKGSFSTLEIQRTEQGDSAMYLCASSLGSSGANVLTFGAGSRLTVL.

The V and J genes are TRBV9 and TRBJ2-5; perhaps TRBD2 as D (5 bases). The CDR3 has 15 amino acids. V gave up 0 bases and J gave up 5 bases, with 14 bases separating them. Germline loops: CDR1 SGDLS, CDR2 YYNGEE. CDR3 DNA: TGTGCCAGCAGCGTAGGAAGCGGCGCTGGGGAGACCCAGTACTTC. This encodes CASSVGSGAGETQYF.

V is TRBV5-4 and J is TRBJ1-2, with TRBD1 identical over 11 bases. Germline V CDR1 and CDR2: SGHNT, YYREEE (reference sequence). V shed 6 bases, J shed 8 bases, and the junction held 6 bases outside the gene matches. The CDR3 runs 13 residues. The CDR3 here is CASTQDRGQGYTF. CDR3 nucleotides: TGTGCCAGCACCCAGGACAGGGGGCAGGGCTACACCTTC.

The CDR3 is CASSLIPQGSSYEQYF. The CDR3 DNA follows: TGTGCCAGCAGCTTAATCCCGCAGGGGAGCTCCTACGAGCAGTACTTC. This chain uses TRBV11-2 with TRBJ2-7, with D tentatively TRBD1 (6 bases). The CDR3 totals 16 residues. Germline loops: CDR1 SGHAT, CDR2 FQNNGV. Deletions cut 2 bases from V and 0 bases from J, with 14 bases between. Supplemented by reference TRBV11-2 and TRBJ2-7, the full variable domain reads EAGVAQSPRYKIIEKRQSVAFWCNPISGHATLYWYQQILGQGPKLLIQFQNNGVVDDSQLPKDRFSAERLKGVDSTLKIQPAKLEDSAVYLCASSLIPQGSSYEQYFGPGTRLTVT.

This clone occurred once. The genes are TRBV7-9 and TRBJ2-7; D ambiguous. Germline V gives CDR1 SEHNR, CDR2 FQNEAQ (reference sequence). The V end was cut by 1 base, the J end by 6 bases, with 10 bases between. CDR3 length: 13 residues. CDR3 bases: TGTGCCAGCAGCTTAGGGGCCTTTCCCGAGCAGTACTTC. Its translation is CASSLGAFPEQYF.

Here the CDR3 reads CASSLVGTSGSYEQYF. In DNA form, the CDR3 reads TGTGCCAGCAGCTTAGTCGGTACTAGCGGGAGCTACGAGCAGTACTTC. The V call is TRBV7-6, the J call TRBJ2-7, with 11 positions matching TRBD2. CDR3 size: 16 residues. After removal of 1 base from V and 3 bases from J, the junction contained 5 bases not matched to a gene. Per germline, CDR1 SGHVS and CDR2 FNYEAQ.

This sequence joins TRBV7-9 and TRBJ2-7; 7 bases match TRBD2. The CDR3 length is 13 residues. Unmatched junction bases numbered 9, after V lost 7 bases and J lost 6 bases. Germline CDR1 is SEHNR and CDR2 is FQNEAQ (reference sequence). The CDR3 coding sequence is TGTGCCAGCACTCATACGGGGAGGGCCGAGCAGTACTTC. Protein product: CASTHTGRAEQYF.

The rearrangement links TRBV7-9 to TRBJ2-1; weak D call: TRBD1 (6 bases). Trimming shortened V by 0 bases and J by 4 bases, and 13 bases separated the two germline ends. This CDR3 has 16 residues. Germline values: CDR1 SEHNR, CDR2 FQNEAQ (reference sequence). CDR3 residues: CASSLARGAVYNEQFF. The CDR3 DNA reads as TGTGCCAGCAGCTTAGCCAGGGGCGCGGTATACAATGAGCAGTTCTTC.

The V and J genes are TRBV7-9 and TRBJ1-1, with 8 nucleotides matching TRBD1. The V segment lost 5 bases and the J segment 4 bases; nucleotides outside the gene matches: 9. There are 15 residues in the CDR3. Germline CDR1 and CDR2: SEHNR and FQNEAQ (reference sequence). CDR3 sequence reads: CASSADRVAGTEAFF. The CDR3 DNA sequence: TGTGCCAGCAGCGCGGACAGGGTTGCGGGCACTGAAGCTTTCTTT.